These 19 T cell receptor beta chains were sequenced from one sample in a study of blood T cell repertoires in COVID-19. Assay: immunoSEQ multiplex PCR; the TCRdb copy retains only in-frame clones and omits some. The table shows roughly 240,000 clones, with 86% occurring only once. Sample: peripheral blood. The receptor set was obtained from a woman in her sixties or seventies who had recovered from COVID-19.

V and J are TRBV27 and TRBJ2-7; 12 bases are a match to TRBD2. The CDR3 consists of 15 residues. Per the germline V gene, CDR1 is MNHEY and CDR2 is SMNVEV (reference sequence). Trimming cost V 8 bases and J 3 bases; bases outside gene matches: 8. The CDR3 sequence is CASPLTSGGHYEQYF. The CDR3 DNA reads TGTGCCAGCCCCTTGACTAGCGGGGGCCACTACGAGCAGTACTTC.

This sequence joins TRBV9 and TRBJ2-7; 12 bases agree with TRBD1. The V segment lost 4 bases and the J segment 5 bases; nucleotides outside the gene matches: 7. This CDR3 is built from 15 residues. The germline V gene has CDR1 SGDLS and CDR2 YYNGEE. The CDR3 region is CASSLWGTGGDEQYF. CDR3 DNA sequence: TGTGCCAGCAGCCTATGGGGGACAGGGGGCGACGAGCAGTACTTC.

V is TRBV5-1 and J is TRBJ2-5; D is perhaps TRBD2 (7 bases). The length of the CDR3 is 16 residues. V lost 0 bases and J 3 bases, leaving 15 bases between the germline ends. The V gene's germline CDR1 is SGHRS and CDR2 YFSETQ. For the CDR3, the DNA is TGCGCCAGCAGCTTGGTTCCGGGCGGGGGCAAAGAGACCCAGTACTTC. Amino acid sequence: CASSLVPGGGKETQYF.

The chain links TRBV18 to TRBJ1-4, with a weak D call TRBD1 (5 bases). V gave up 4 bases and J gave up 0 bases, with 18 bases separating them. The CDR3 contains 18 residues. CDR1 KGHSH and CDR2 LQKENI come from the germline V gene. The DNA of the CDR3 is TGTGCCAGCTCACGAGCAGGGCCCTCAGTTGCAACTAATGAAAAACTGTTTTTT. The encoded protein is CASSRAGPSVATNEKLFF.

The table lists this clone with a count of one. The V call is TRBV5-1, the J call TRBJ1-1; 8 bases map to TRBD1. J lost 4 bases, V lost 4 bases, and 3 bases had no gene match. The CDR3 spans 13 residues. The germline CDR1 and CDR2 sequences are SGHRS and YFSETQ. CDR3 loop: CASSVQGGTEAFF. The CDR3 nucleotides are TGCGCCAGCAGCGTACAGGGGGGCACTGAAGCTTTCTTT.

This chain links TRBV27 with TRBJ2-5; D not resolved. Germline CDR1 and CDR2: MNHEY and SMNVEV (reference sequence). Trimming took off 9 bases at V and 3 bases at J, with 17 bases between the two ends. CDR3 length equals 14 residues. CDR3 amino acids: CASGSAQRKETQYF. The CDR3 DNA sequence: TGTGCCAGTGGCTCTGCGCAGAGGAAAGAGACCCAGTACTTC.

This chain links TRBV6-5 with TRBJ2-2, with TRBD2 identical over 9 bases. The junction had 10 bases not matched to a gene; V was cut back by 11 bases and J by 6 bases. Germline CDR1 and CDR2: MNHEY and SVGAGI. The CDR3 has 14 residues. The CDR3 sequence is CAGKPGLAPGELFF. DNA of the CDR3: TGTGCCGGAAAGCCGGGACTAGCACCCGGGGAGCTGTTTTTT.

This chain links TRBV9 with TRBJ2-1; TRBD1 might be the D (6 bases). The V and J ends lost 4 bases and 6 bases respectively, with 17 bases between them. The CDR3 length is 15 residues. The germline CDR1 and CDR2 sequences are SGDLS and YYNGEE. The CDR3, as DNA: TGTGCCAGCAGCCCACAGGGCCGCCCGGGCAATGAGCAGTTCTTC. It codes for CASSPQGRPGNEQFF.

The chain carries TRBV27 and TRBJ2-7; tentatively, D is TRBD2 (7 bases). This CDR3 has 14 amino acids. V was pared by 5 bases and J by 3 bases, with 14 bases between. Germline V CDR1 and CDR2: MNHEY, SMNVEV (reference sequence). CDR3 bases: TGTGCCAGCAGTAGGGGGGGGGCCTTCTACGAGCAGTACTTC. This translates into CASSRGGAFYEQYF.

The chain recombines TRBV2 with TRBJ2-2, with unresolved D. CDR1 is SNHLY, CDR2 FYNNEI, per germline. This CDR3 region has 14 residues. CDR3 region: CALRSFTNTGELFF. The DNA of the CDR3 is TGTGCTCTAAGAAGTTTTACGAACACCGGGGAGCTGTTTTTT.

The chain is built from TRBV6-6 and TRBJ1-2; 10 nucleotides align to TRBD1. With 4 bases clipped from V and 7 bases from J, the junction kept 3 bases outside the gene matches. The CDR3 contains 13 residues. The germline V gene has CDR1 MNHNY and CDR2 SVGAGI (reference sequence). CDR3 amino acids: CASSSGTGVGYTF. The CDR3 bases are TGTGCCAGCAGTTCCGGGACAGGGGTTGGCTACACCTTC.

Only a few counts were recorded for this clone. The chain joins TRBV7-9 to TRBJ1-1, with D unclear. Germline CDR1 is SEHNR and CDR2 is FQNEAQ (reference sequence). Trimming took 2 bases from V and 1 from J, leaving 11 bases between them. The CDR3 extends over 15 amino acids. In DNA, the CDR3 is TGTGCCAGCAGCTTAACTGAGGGTTGGAACACTGAAGCTTTCTTT. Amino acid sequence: CASSLTEGWNTEAFF.

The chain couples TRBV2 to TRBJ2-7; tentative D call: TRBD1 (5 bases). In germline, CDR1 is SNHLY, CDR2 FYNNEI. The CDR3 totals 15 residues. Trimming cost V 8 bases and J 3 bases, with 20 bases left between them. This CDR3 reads CASQPRLGAGYEQYF. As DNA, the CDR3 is TGTGCCAGCCAGCCCCGGTTAGGGGCCGGCTACGAGCAGTACTTC.

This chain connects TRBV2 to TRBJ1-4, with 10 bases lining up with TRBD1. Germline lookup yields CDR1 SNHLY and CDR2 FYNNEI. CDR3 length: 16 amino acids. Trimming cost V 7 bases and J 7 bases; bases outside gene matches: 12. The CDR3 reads CASNQMGQGQGEKLFF. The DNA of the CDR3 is TGTGCCAGCAACCAAATGGGACAGGGGCAGGGTGAAAAACTGTTTTTT.

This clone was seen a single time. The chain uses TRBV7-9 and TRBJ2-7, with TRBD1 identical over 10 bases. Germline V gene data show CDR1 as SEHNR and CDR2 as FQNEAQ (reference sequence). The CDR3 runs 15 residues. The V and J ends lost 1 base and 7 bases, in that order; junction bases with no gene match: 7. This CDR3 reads CASSLVGTGAREQYF. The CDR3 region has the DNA TGTGCCAGCAGCTTAGTCGGGACAGGGGCTAGAGAGCAGTACTTC.

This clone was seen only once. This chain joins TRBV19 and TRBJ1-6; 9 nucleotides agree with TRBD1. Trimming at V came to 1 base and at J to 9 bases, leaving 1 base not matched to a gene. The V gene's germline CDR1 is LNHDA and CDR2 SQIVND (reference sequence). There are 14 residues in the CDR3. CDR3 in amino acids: CASSIAGQGSPLHF. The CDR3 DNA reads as TGTGCCAGTAGTATAGCGGGACAGGGTTCACCCCTCCACTTT.

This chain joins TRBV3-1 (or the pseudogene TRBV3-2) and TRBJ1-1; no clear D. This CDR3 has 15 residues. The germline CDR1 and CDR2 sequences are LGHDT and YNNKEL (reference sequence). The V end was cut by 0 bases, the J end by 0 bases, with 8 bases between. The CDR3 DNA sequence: TGTGCCAGCAGCCAAGAAGGGAGGATGAACACTGAAGCTTTCTTT. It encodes CASSQEGRMNTEAFF.

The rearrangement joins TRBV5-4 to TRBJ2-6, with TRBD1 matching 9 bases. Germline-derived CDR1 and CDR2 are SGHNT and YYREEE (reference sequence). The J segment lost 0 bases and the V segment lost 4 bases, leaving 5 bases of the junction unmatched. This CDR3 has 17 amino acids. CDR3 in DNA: TGTGCCAGCAGCCGCGGACAGGGGAGCTCTGGGGCCAACGTCCTGACTTTC. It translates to CASSRGQGSSGANVLTF. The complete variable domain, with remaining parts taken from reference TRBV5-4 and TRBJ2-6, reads ETGVTQSPTHLIKTRGQQVTLRCSSQSGHNTVSWYQQALGQGPQFIFQYYREEENGRGNFPPRFSGLQFPNYSSELNVNALELDDSALYLCASSRGQGSSGANVLTFGAGSRLTVL.

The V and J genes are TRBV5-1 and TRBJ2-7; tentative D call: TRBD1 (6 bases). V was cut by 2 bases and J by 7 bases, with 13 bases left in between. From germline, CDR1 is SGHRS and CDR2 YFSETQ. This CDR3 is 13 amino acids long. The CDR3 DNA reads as TGCGCCAGCAGCTTTTTTACAGGGCGAGAGCAGTACTTC. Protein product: CASSFFTGREQYF.